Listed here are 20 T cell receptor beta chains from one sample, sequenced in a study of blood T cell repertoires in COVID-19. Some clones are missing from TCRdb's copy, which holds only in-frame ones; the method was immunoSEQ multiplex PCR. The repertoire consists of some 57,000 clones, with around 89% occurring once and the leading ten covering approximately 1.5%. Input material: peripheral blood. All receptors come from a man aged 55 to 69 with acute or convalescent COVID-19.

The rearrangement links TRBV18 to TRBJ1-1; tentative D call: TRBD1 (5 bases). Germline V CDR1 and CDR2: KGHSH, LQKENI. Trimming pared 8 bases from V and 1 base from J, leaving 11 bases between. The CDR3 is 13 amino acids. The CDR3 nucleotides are TGTGCCAGCCTCAAGACAGAGAACACTGAAGCTTTCTTT. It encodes CASLKTENTEAFF.

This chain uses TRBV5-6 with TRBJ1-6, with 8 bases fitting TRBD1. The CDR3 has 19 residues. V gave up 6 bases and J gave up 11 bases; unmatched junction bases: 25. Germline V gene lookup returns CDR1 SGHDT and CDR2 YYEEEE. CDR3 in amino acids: CASTSLGTGPAGQGTPLHF. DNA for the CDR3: TGTGCCAGCACCTCCCTCGGGACAGGCCCGGCTGGGCAAGGGACACCCCTCCACTTT.

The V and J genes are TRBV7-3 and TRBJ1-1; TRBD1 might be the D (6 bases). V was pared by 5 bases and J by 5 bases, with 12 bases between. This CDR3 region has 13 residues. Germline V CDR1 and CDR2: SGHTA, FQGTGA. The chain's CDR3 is CASSEGQWTEAFF. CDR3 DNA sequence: TGTGCCAGCAGCGAAGGACAGTGGACTGAAGCTTTCTTT.

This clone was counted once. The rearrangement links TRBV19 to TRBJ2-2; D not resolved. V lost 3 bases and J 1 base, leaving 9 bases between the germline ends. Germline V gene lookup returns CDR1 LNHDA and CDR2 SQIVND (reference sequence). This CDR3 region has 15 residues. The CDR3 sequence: CASSIIHGNTGELFF. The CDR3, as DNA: TGTGCCAGTAGTATTATCCACGGGAACACCGGGGAGCTGTTTTTT.

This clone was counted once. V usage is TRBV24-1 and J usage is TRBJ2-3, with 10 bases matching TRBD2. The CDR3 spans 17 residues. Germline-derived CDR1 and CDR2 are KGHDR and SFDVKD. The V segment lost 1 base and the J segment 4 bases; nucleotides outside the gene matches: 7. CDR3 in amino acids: CATSDFQAGGLSDTQYF. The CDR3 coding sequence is TGTGCCACCAGTGATTTTCAAGCGGGGGGGCTTTCAGATACGCAGTATTTT.

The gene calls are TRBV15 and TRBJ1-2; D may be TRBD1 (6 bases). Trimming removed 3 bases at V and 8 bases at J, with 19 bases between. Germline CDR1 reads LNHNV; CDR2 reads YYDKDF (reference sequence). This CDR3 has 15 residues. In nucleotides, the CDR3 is TGTGCCACCAGCAGGGACGGAAGACAGGATTTCGGCTACACCTTC. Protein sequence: CATSRDGRQDFGYTF.

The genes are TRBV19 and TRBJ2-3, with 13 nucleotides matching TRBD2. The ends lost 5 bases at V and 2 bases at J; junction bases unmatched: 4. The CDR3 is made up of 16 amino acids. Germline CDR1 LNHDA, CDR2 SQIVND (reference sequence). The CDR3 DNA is TGTGCCAGTAGTTTAGGACTAGCGGGGGTCACAGATACGCAGTATTTT. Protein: CASSLGLAGVTDTQYF.

CDR3 sequence: CASSLGVLAGYKTDTQYF. The CDR3, as DNA: TGTGCCAGCAGCTTGGGAGTTCTAGCGGGGTATAAAACAGATACGCAGTATTTT. The rearrangement uses TRBV5-4 and TRBJ2-3; TRBD2 agrees at 9 bases. Germline V gene lookup returns CDR1 SGHNT and CDR2 YYREEE (reference sequence). The J segment lost 3 bases and the V segment lost 0 bases, leaving 11 bases of the junction unmatched. This CDR3 spans 18 amino acids.

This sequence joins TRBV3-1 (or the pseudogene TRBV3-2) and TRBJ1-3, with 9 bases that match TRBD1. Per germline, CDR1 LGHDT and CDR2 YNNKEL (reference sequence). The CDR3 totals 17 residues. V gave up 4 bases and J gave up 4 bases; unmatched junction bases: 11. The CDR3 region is CASSRSDRGAIGNTIYF. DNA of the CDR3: TGTGCCAGCAGCCGGTCGGACAGGGGAGCTATCGGAAACACCATATATTTT.

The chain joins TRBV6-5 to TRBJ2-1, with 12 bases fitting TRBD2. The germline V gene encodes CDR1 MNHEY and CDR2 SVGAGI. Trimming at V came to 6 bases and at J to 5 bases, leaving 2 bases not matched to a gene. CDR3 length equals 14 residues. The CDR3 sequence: CASSLAGGDNEQFF. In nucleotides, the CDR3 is TGTGCCAGCAGCCTAGCGGGGGGGGACAATGAGCAGTTCTTC.

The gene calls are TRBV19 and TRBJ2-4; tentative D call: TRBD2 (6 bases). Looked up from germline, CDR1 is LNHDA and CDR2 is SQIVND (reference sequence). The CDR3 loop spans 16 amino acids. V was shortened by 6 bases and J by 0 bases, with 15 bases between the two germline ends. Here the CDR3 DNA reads TGTGCCAGTAGGACGGAGGGGCGAGGAGCCAAAAACATTCAGTACTTC. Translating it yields CASRTEGRGAKNIQYF. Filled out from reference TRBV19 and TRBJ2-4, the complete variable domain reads DGGITQSPKYLFRKEGQNVTLSCEQNLNHDAMYWYRQDPGQGLRLIYYSQIVNDFQKGDIAEGYSVSREKKESFPLTVTSAQKNPTAFYLCASRTEGRGAKNIQYFGAGTRLSVL.

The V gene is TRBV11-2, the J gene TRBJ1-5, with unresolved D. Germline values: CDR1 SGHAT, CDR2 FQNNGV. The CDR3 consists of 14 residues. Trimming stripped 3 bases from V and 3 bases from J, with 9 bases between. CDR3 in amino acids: CASSFSRDNQPQHF. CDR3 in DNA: TGTGCCAGCAGCTTTAGCAGAGACAATCAGCCCCAGCATTTT.

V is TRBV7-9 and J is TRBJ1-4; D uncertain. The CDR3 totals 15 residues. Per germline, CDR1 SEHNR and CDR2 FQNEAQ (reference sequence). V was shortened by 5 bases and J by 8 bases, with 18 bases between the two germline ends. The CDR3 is CASSLERGRGEKLFF. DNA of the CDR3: TGTGCCAGCAGCCTTGAGAGAGGGAGAGGGGAAAAACTGTTTTTT.

The CDR3, as DNA: TGTGCCAGCGCCCGGGCAACTAATGAAAAACTGTTTTTT. Protein: CASARATNEKLFF. The rearrangement uses TRBV6-5 and TRBJ1-4; D is unresolved. Germline V CDR1 and CDR2: MNHEY, SVGAGI. V dropped 8 bases and J dropped 0 bases, with 7 bases sitting between them. The CDR3 extends over 13 amino acids.

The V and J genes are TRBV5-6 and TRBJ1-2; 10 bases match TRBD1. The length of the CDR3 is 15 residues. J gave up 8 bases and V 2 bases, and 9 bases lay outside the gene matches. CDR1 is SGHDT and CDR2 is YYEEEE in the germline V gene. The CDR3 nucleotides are TGTGCCAGCAGCTTCGGACAGGGGGGCCCGAGGGGCTACACCTTC. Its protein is CASSFGQGGPRGYTF.

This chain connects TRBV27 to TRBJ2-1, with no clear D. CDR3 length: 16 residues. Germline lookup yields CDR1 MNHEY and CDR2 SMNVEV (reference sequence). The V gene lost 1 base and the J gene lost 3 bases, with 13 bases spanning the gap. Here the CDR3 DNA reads TGTGCCAGCAGTTTATACCCAGGTGGGCTCTACAATGAGCAGTTCTTC. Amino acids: CASSLYPGGLYNEQFF.

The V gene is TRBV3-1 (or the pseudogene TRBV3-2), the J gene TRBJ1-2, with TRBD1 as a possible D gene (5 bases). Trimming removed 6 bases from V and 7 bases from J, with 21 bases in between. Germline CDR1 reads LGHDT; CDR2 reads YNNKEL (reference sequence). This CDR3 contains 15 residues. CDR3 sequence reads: CASSQRKVFDSGYTF. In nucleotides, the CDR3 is TGTGCCAGCAGTCAACGTAAAGTCTTCGACAGTGGCTACACCTTC.

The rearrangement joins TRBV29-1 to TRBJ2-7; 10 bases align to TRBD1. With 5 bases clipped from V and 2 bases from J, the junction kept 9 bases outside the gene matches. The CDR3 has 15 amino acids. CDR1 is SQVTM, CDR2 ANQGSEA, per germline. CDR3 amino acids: CSVHGQGVPTYEQYF. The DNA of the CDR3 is TGCAGCGTTCATGGACAGGGGGTACCGACCTACGAGCAGTACTTC.

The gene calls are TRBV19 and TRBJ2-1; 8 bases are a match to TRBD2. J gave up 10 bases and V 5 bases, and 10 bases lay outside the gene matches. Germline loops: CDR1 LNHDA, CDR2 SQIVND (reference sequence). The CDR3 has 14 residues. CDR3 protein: CASSPGLVVNEQFF. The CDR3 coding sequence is TGTGCCAGTAGTCCGGGACTAGTCGTAAACGAGCAGTTCTTC. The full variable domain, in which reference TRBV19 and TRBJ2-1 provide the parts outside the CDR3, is DGGITQSPKYLFRKEGQNVTLSCEQNLNHDAMYWYRQDPGQGLRLIYYSQIVNDFQKGDIAEGYSVSREKKESFPLTVTSAQKNPTAFYLCASSPGLVVNEQFFGPGTRLTVL.

The CDR3 sequence is CASSMLDRVGAEAFF. The CDR3 DNA sequence: TGTGCCAGCAGCATGCTCGACAGGGTAGGCGCTGAAGCTTTCTTT. This chain uses TRBV14 with TRBJ1-1; 7 bases fit TRBD1. V shed 5 bases, J shed 6 bases, and the junction held 12 bases outside the gene matches. Germline CDR1 and CDR2: SGHDN and FVKESK. There are 15 residues in the CDR3.